The 13 T cell receptor beta chains given below trace back to one sample, sequenced in a study of response to subunit inactivated influenza vaccine. TCRdb re-called the RT-PCR reads with MiXCR, one entry per CDR3 protein. The profile shows approximately 730,000 distinct CDR3 sequences, approximately 13% of them singletons. The specimen comprised PBMCs from blood, sampled less than 15 days before vaccination. Every receptor here comes from a man aged 50 to 60 who received an inactivated influenza vaccine.

V and J are TRBV6-1 and TRBJ2-2; 8 bases are shared with TRBD1. The ends lost 5 bases at V and 3 bases at J; junction bases unmatched: 14. This CDR3 is built from 18 residues. Germline CDR1 MNHNS, CDR2 SASEGT. In nucleotides, the CDR3 is TGTGCCAGCAGTCCAGGACAGGGTGGTTGGAAGCACACCGGGGAGCTGTTTTTT. It yields the protein CASSPGQGGWKHTGELFF.

This clonotype was seen a handful of times. V gene TRBV7-8 combines with J gene TRBJ1-5; D perhaps matches TRBD1 (5 bases). V lost 1 base and J 3 bases, leaving 16 bases between the germline ends. This CDR3 comprises 17 residues. The germline CDR1 and CDR2 sequences are SGHVS and FQNEAQ. CDR3 in amino acids: CASSLEVSQGVNQPQHF. The DNA for the CDR3 is TGTGCCAGCAGCTTAGAAGTCAGTCAGGGAGTCAATCAGCCCCAGCATTTT.

This clonotype appeared many times. This chain connects TRBV9 to TRBJ2-7, with 7 positions matching TRBD2. The germline V gene has CDR1 SGDLS and CDR2 YYNGEE. This CDR3 is built from 15 residues. V lost 0 bases, J lost 9 bases, and 12 bases stayed unmatched. CDR3 protein: CASSVDPQRGPRQYF. The CDR3 region has the DNA TGTGCCAGCAGCGTAGATCCACAGCGGGGCCCACGGCAGTACTTC. Full variable domain (missing parts from reference TRBV9 and TRBJ2-7): DSGVTQTPKHLITATGQRVTLRCSPRSGDLSVYWYQQSLDQGLQFLIQYYNGEERAKGNILERFSAQQFPDLHSELNLSSLELGDSALYFCASSVDPQRGPRQYFGPGTRLTVT.

The CDR3 region is CSASSGRYGEQFF. DNA of the CDR3: TGCAGTGCTAGTAGCGGGAGGTACGGTGAGCAGTTCTTC. The rearrangement links TRBV20-1 to TRBJ2-1; 10 bases match TRBD2. From germline, CDR1 is DFQATT and CDR2 SNEGSKA (reference sequence). V lost 3 bases and J lost 9; bases outside the gene matches: 5. This CDR3 region has 13 residues.

Worth noting for this clonotype: At one boundary the junction diverges from the germline segment, which might be a read error. The chain carries TRBV15 and TRBJ2-7; D gene uncertain. Germline V gives CDR1 LNHNV, CDR2 YYDKDF (reference sequence). This CDR3 contains 16 residues. CDR3 region: CATSDSVVGRPYGQYF. DNA of the CDR3: TGTGCCACCAGCGACTCCGTGGTAGGAAGGCCCTACGGGCAGTACTTC.

This clonotype appeared a few times. The V and J genes are TRBV2 and TRBJ2-4; D possibly matches TRBD1 or TRBD2 (5 bases each). Trimming pared 3 bases from V and 11 bases from J, leaving 17 bases between. Looked up from germline, CDR1 is SNHLY and CDR2 is FYNNEI. The CDR3 length is 14 residues. CDR3 in DNA: TGTGCCAGCAGTGACTCGGGACCTAAAGTCGTTCAGTACTTC. This sequence encodes CASSDSGPKVVQYF.

The gene calls are TRBV29-1 and TRBJ2-7; D is possibly TRBD2 (6 bases). The V end lost 6 bases, the J end lost 7 bases, and 13 bases lay between the germline ends. Germline V gene sequence: CDR1 SQVTM, CDR2 ANQGSEA. This CDR3 is 11 amino acids long. DNA of the CDR3: TGCAGCGTCCAGGCGGGGCCAGAGCAGTACTTC. It specifies CSVQAGPEQYF.

This clonotype was picked up many times. V usage is TRBV4-2 and J usage is TRBJ2-1, with 10 nucleotides matching TRBD2. V was clipped by 4 bases and J by 6 bases; unmatched bases: 6. CDR3 length: 15 amino acids. Per the germline V gene, CDR1 is LGHNA and CDR2 is YNFKEQ. In nucleotides, the CDR3 is TGTGCCAGCAGCCCCCTAGCGGGAGCGGGCAATGAGCAGTTCTTC. Protein sequence: CASSPLAGAGNEQFF.

The rearrangement links TRBV6-5 to TRBJ2-2; no reliable D call. With 1 base removed from V and 4 bases from J, the gap between germline ends came to 13 bases. Germline lookup yields CDR1 MNHEY and CDR2 SVGAGI. CDR3 length equals 16 residues. The CDR3 protein is CASSYFGSRTTGELFF. CDR3 sequence (DNA): TGTGCCAGCAGTTACTTCGGCAGCCGAACCACCGGGGAGCTGTTTTTT.

The sample holds a few counts of this clonotype. This chain joins TRBV2 and TRBJ2-3; TRBD1 aligns across 9 bases. CDR1 is SNHLY, CDR2 FYNNEI, per germline. The CDR3 totals 14 residues. J gave up 2 bases and V 8 bases, and 5 bases lay outside the gene matches. CDR3 region: CASEDRGFTDTQYF. The CDR3 DNA reads as TGTGCCAGCGAAGACAGGGGGTTCACAGATACGCAGTATTTT.

This clonotype was found a few times. The genes are TRBV10-3 and TRBJ2-2; D is perhaps TRBD2 (5 bases). The CDR3 consists of 13 residues. CDR1 ENHRY and CDR2 SYGVKD come from the germline V gene. V shed 9 bases and J shed 4 bases, with 12 bases lying between them. The CDR3, as DNA: TGTGCCATGAGCTATGCGGGCACCGGGGAGCTGTTTTTT. This encodes CAMSYAGTGELFF.

This clonotype was seen many times. The chain is built from TRBV5-1 and TRBJ1-6; 9 bases align to TRBD1. V shed 3 bases and J 10 bases; nucleotides not matched to a gene: 8. The V gene's germline CDR1 is SGHRS and CDR2 YFSETQ. CDR3 length: 15 residues. The CDR3 DNA sequence: TGCGCCAGCAGCTACGACGGGGACAGGGCGTCACCCCTCCACTTT. Protein product: CASSYDGDRASPLHF.

This clonotype has more than one count but fewer than ten. V and J are TRBV5-1 and TRBJ1-1; no firm D call. This CDR3 comprises 13 residues. V was trimmed by 2 bases and J by 5 bases, leaving 10 bases between them. Germline values: CDR1 SGHRS, CDR2 YFSETQ. This chain's CDR3 is CASSFSVQTEAFF. DNA of the CDR3: TGCGCCAGCAGCTTCAGCGTACAAACTGAAGCTTTCTTT.